The source of this T cell receptor (beta chain) is a study of early T cells in non-severe SARS-CoV-2 infection. Across the study: Sequenced material consisted of bulk RNA (from unsorted whole blood), and chains were unpaired. Findings and limits, study-wide: Database matching using VDJdb favored anti-spike CD8 responses, with private and CD4 specificities left missing.

Individual cDNA molecules carried attached unique molecular identifiers. TCRdb fed the 5' RACE reads into MiXCR, producing one record per CDR3 protein. The sample includes tens of thousands of distinct CDR3 sequences, around 12% of them seen just once. As concerns this clonotype: Its antigen remains unidentified.

The V end lost 5 bases, the J end lost 8 bases, and 19 bases lay between the germline ends. Germline V CDR1 and CDR2: SGHTA, FQGTGA. The CDR3 length is 15 residues. V usage is TRBV7-3 and J usage is TRBJ2-1; D might be TRBD1 (6 bases). Material for sequencing was whole blood. The source is an adult who was a healthcare worker with PCR-confirmed SARS-CoV-2 infection or an uninfected control (not recorded which). In nucleotides, the CDR3 is TGTGCCAGCAGCCCGTCGCCCACAGGGCCTCATGAGCAGTTCTTC. This translates into CASSPSPTGPHEQFF.